A single TCR beta chain is shown here with its context. This CDR3 is built from 11 residues. Per germline, CDR1 SNHLY and CDR2 FYNNEI. Trimming removed 4 bases at V and 4 bases at J, with 5 bases between. The sample comes from a study of shared clonotypes between healthy human individuals. Caucasian adults living in Nashville, Tennessee, provided all samples. Measured with immunoSEQ multiplex PCR; TCRdb has only the in-frame clones, and not every one. The sample shows almost 750,000 clones, about two thirds of them seen only once. The chain combines TRBV2 with TRBJ2-7; D gene unclear. The sequenced material came from memory CD4+ T cells sorted from blood. The sample's subset: CD45RA-negative fraction. The source of this sequence is a woman in her thirties in good health. CDR3 bases: TGTGCCAGCAGTGTTGCGTACGAGCAGTACTTC. This sequence encodes CASSVAYEQYF.